The clone carrying this T cell receptor beta chain showed up just once. What it binds is unknown. Sequenced by immunoSEQ multiplex PCR; TCRdb stores in-frame clones only, minus some. This sample has about 25,000 clones, with about two thirds found just once. This sample was taken from a study of cytotoxic CD8 clonotypes in ibrutinib-treated CLL. General observations from the study: There were differences in sampling times between sustained-remission and progressing patients.

The source material was PBMCs, sampled at disease progression, from a patient treated with ibrutinib. This TCR derives from a human donor with chronic lymphocytic leukemia.

The CDR3 bases are TGCGCCAGCACCGTAGCGGGGGGCCACCAAGTGGAGCAGTTCTTC. This encodes CASTVAGGHQVEQFF. The J gene is TRBJ2-1, the V gene TRBV5-1; 10 bases are shared with TRBD2. V shed 6 bases and J 10 bases; nucleotides not matched to a gene: 13. The CDR3 runs 15 residues. Germline CDR1 is SGHRS and CDR2 is YFSETQ.